Below are 13 T cell receptor beta chains sequenced from a single sample in a study of T cells after yellow fever vaccination. MiXCR, applied by TCRdb to the 5' RACE reads, yields one record per CDR3 protein. The repertoire holds 300,000 or so distinct CDR3 sequences, with 7% to 9% as singletons. Specimen: PBMCs, collected 45 days after the first yellow fever vaccination. Receptors were obtained from a man aged 18 to 35 who received the YFV17D yellow fever vaccine.

This clonotype turned up a few times. V is TRBV6-1 and J is TRBJ1-1; weak D call: TRBD1 (6 bases). V lost 6 bases and J lost 1, with 15 bases in between. The CDR3 contains 15 residues. Germline CDR1 is MNHNS and CDR2 is SASEGT. CDR3 bases: TGTGCCAGCAGCGATAGGACAGACCCGAACACTGAAGCTTTCTTT. It translates to CASSDRTDPNTEAFF.

CDR3 nucleotides: TGTGCCAGCAGCCCTGGGACAGGGGCCGAGCAGTACTTC. This translates into CASSPGTGAEQYF. The chain recombines TRBV7-2 with TRBJ2-7; 10 bases are shared with TRBD1. CDR3 size: 13 residues. Germline V gene lookup returns CDR1 SGHTA and CDR2 FQGNSA. Trimming removed 5 bases from V and 6 bases from J; junction bases left unmatched: 4.

This clonotype was seen ten or more times. J is TRBJ1-1 and V is TRBV5-1, with D unclear. V was pared by 1 base and J by 0 bases, with 7 bases between. CDR3 length: 14 amino acids. CDR1 and CDR2 from the germline V gene are SGHRS and YFSETQ. The CDR3 nucleotides read TGCGCCAGCAGCTTGCTCCCAATGAACACTGAAGCTTTCTTT. It encodes CASSLLPMNTEAFF.

This clonotype was seen a handful of times. This rearrangement joins TRBV4-2 to TRBJ1-4; 8 nucleotides line up with TRBD1. The V segment lost 3 bases and the J segment 5 bases; nucleotides outside the gene matches: 5. CDR3 length equals 15 residues. The germline V gene has CDR1 LGHNA and CDR2 YNFKEQ. The CDR3 sequence is CASSQDRVLNEKLFF. The CDR3 nucleotides are TGTGCCAGCAGCCAGGACAGGGTATTGAATGAAAAACTGTTTTTT.

This clonotype was counted many times. This chain uses TRBV7-6 with TRBJ2-3, with no clear D. Germline V gives CDR1 SGHVS, CDR2 FNYEAQ. The CDR3 runs 13 residues. Trimming removed 0 bases at V and 0 bases at J, with 1 base between. The CDR3 is CASSLASTDTQYF. As DNA, the CDR3 is TGTGCCAGCAGCTTAGCTAGCACAGATACGCAGTATTTT. Using reference TRBV7-6 and TRBJ2-3 for the parts outside the CDR3, the full variable domain is GAGVSQSPRYKVTKRGQDVALRCDPISGHVSLYWYRQALGQGPEFLTYFNYEAQQDKSGLPNDRFSAERPEGSISTLTIQRTEQRDSAMYRCASSLASTDTQYFGPGTRLTVL.

The genes are TRBV6-5 and TRBJ1-1; no firm D call. The CDR3 totals 13 residues. V was cut by 7 bases and J by 3 bases, with 12 bases left in between. CDR1 is MNHEY, CDR2 SVGAGI, per germline. As DNA, the CDR3 is TGTGCCAGCAATTATCGGAGTTACACTGAAGCTTTCTTT. It encodes CASNYRSYTEAFF.

The DNA of the CDR3 is TGTGCCAGCAGCCCAGACCCAGTAGGGGCCAACGTCCTGACTTTC. As protein: CASSPDPVGANVLTF. The rearrangement joins TRBV7-2 to TRBJ2-6, with unresolved D. The CDR3 is 15 amino acids. Germline CDR1 and CDR2: SGHTA and FQGNSA. V gave up 5 bases and J gave up 4 bases, with 12 bases separating them.

The rearrangement uses TRBV7-9 and TRBJ1-6; D call uncertain. The V end was cut by 10 bases, the J end by 7 bases, with 14 bases between. Germline-derived CDR1 and CDR2 are SEHNR and FQNEAQ (reference sequence). The CDR3 covers 13 residues. The CDR3 reads CATHTVSNSPLHF. CDR3 nucleotides: TGTGCCACCCACACAGTCTCCAATTCACCCCTCCACTTT.

This clonotype appeared a few times. The V gene is TRBV5-1, the J gene TRBJ2-7; D possibly corresponds to TRBD1 (5 bases). CDR1 and CDR2 (germline): SGHRS, YFSETQ. V lost 4 bases to trimming and J lost 2 bases, with 19 bases between them. This CDR3 comprises 16 residues. CDR3 residues: CASSTKSGNGAYEQYF. CDR3 nucleotide sequence: TGCGCCAGCAGCACCAAGTCAGGGAATGGAGCCTACGAGCAGTACTTC. Full variable domain (outside the CDR3, taken from reference TRBV5-1 and TRBJ2-7): KAGVTQTPRYLIKTRGQQVTLSCSPISGHRSVSWYQQTPGQGLQFLFEYFSETQRNKGNFPGRFSGRQFSNSRSEMNVSTLELGDSALYLCASSTKSGNGAYEQYFGPGTRLTVT.

This clonotype was detected only a few times. This chain connects TRBV9 to TRBJ2-1, with TRBD2 identical over 12 bases. In germline, CDR1 is SGDLS, CDR2 YYNGEE. The V segment lost 6 bases and the J segment 8 bases; nucleotides outside the gene matches: 6. The CDR3 loop spans 14 amino acids. The CDR3 protein is CASTLAGGFDEQFF. CDR3 sequence (DNA): TGTGCCAGCACCCTAGCGGGGGGGTTTGATGAGCAGTTCTTC.

This clonotype has just a few counts. V is TRBV20-1 and J is TRBJ2-5; D remains unclear. Germline V gene sequence: CDR1 DFQATT, CDR2 SNEGSKA (reference sequence). Trimming shortened V by 4 bases and J by 2 bases, and 11 bases separated the two germline ends. The CDR3 spans 13 residues. The CDR3 here is CSAKRKPQETQYF. CDR3 in DNA: TGCAGTGCTAAACGGAAGCCACAAGAGACCCAGTACTTC.

This clonotype was seen more than once but under ten times. The chain is built from TRBV7-2 and TRBJ2-3; 11 bases are a match to TRBD2. CDR1 is SGHTA and CDR2 is FQGNSA in the germline V gene. The CDR3 is made up of 16 amino acids. The V and J ends lost 5 bases and 4 bases, in that order; junction bases with no gene match: 8. The CDR3 here is CASSARLAGTSDTQYF. The CDR3 bases are TGTGCCAGCAGCGCACGACTAGCGGGGACGTCAGATACGCAGTATTTT.

The CDR3 protein is CSVEPQTGPYEQYV. The CDR3 nucleotides read TGCAGCGTTGAACCCCAGACAGGGCCCTACGAGCAGTACGTC. The J gene is TRBJ2-7, the V gene TRBV29-1; 7 bases match TRBD1. Germline trimming cut 2 bases from V and 2 bases from J; bases unmatched to any gene: 6. This CDR3 is 14 amino acids long. Germline V gene data show CDR1 as SQVTM and CDR2 as ANQGSEA.